The present T cell receptor beta chain was sequenced within a study of OX40 agonist ivuxolimab in advanced cancers. Points from the study as a whole: There were, on average, more expanded clones in CD8+ T cells than in CD4+.

The method was immunoSEQ multiplex PCR; TCRdb's version includes in-frame clones alone and lacks a portion of them. This table has about 130,000 clones, just under 95% appearing once. About this clone itself: What it binds is unknown.

The CDR3 has 15 residues. Germline V lookup: CDR1 SGHNT, CDR2 YYREEE (reference sequence). Source: CD4+ or CD8+ T cells sorted from blood, taken in a trial of the OX40 agonist ivuxolimab. The V and J genes are TRBV5-4 and TRBJ2-5; D might be TRBD1 or TRBD2, each matching 5 bases. The J call is in doubt because the DNA end fits TRBJ2-7 better. The TCR originated in an adult with an advanced solid tumor such as melanoma, head and neck, liver or kidney cancer. This CDR3 reads CASSSPPGRIYEQYF. The CDR3 nucleotides are TGTGCCAGCAGCTCGCCACCGGGACGGATCTACGAGCAGTACTTC.